This T cell receptor beta chain stems from a study of blood T cell repertoires in COVID-19. Study information: Sites in the United States, Italy and Spain provided acute and convalescent COVID-19 samples. Sources were T cells, B-cell-depleted T cells, or PBMCs; the material itself was cDNA or gDNA.

Original processing methods: Reference gene primer amplification yielded estimated nucleated cell counts. Clones were read by immunoSEQ multiplex PCR, and TCRdb kept only the in-frame ones, dropping some. Clone size and the V and J calls come from that table; the DNA yielded D and trimming. The sample lists approximately 85,000 clones, 70% to 90% seen once, with 20% to 25% in the top ten. The CDR3 runs 14 residues. This rearrangement joins TRBV12-1 to TRBJ1-2; TRBD1 was called by the table and not checked on the DNA. TRBV12-1 is a pseudogene. This sequence was found in a woman aged 80 or over in a cohort sampled during active or convalescent COVID-19. The specimen sequenced was peripheral blood. The CDR3, as DNA: TGTGCCAGCAGCTTTAACGTCAGAAAGTATGGCTACACCTTC. Residues: CASSFNVRKYGYTF.